This T cell receptor (beta chain) was obtained from a study of vaccination effects on CD4 cells after COVID-19. Background on the study: Post-vaccine samples followed the second dose by a median of 72 days.

The CDR3 has 17 amino acids. Germline V CDR1 and CDR2: SEHNR, FQNEAQ (reference sequence). The V segment lost 5 bases and the J segment 0 bases; nucleotides outside the gene matches: 10. Under the ViraFEST assay, PBMC were stimulated with viral peptide pools so that antigen-specific CD4+ T cells expanded. Sequencing was performed afterwards. The culture ran for approximately 10 days, and then CD4+ T cells were isolated. Two-dose BNT162b2 or mRNA-1273 vaccination was given to participants. To note about this clone: Its antigen is unknown.

The repertoire was sequenced with immunoSEQ multiplex PCR; TCRdb's copy has only in-frame clones and lacks some. The sample consists of tens of thousands of clones, about 74% of them appearing once. Sequenced here: CD4+ T cells from PBMCs cultured with HCoV-229E spike peptides, sampled after COVID-19 vaccination. The chain uses TRBV7-9 and TRBJ1-5; 7 bases agree with TRBD1. This TCR derives from a human donor who received a COVID-19 vaccine. CDR3 in DNA: TGTGCCAGCAGCCGAGGGGCAGGGGGAGATAGCAATCAGCCCCAGCATTTT. This encodes CASSRGAGGDSNQPQHF.